Below, 30 T cell receptor beta chains from the same sample are listed, as sequenced in a study of T cell changes during pregnancy in multiple sclerosis. Data came from immunoSEQ multiplex PCR; TCRdb stores just in-frame clones and leaves some out. Found here are roughly 100,000 clones, approximately 90% of them singletons; the top ten hold 3.5%. The sequencing here drew on peripheral blood, taken after pregnancy. These receptors originate from a female donor with multiple sclerosis, enrolled in a pregnancy study.

The rearrangement uses TRBV5-1 and TRBJ2-1; 7 nucleotides align to TRBD1. CDR1 SGHRS and CDR2 YFSETQ come from the germline V gene. The CDR3 is 15 residues long. V was clipped by 0 bases and J by 7 bases; unmatched bases: 7. CDR3 amino acids: CASSLDGQENNEQFF. CDR3 coding DNA: TGCGCCAGCAGCTTGGACGGACAGGAGAATAATGAGCAGTTCTTC.

J is TRBJ1-1 and V is TRBV9, with TRBD1 matching over 10 bases. V shed 3 bases and J 6 bases; nucleotides not matched to a gene: 8. Germline lookup yields CDR1 SGDLS and CDR2 YYNGEE. This CDR3 contains 15 residues. The CDR3 reads CASSASGTGAAEAFF. The CDR3 DNA reads as TGTGCCAGCAGCGCCTCCGGGACAGGGGCCGCTGAAGCTTTCTTT.

V and J are TRBV19 and TRBJ2-2; perhaps TRBD1 as D (6 bases). V was trimmed by 6 bases and J by 3 bases, leaving 11 bases between them. Germline V gene data show CDR1 as LNHDA and CDR2 as SQIVND (reference sequence). The length of the CDR3 is 14 residues. In DNA form, the CDR3 reads TGTGCCAGTAGGGACAGCAGTTACACCGGGGAGCTGTTTTTT. It yields the protein CASRDSSYTGELFF. Based on the CDR3 plus reference TRBV19 and TRBJ2-2, the full variable domain is DGGITQSPKYLFRKEGQNVTLSCEQNLNHDAMYWYRQDPGQGLRLIYYSQIVNDFQKGDIAEGYSVSREKKESFPLTVTSAQKNPTAFYLCASRDSSYTGELFFGEGSRLTVL.

The chain combines TRBV18 with TRBJ1-5; 7 nucleotides align to TRBD1. The CDR3 loop spans 13 amino acids. The V segment lost 6 bases and the J segment 10 bases; nucleotides outside the gene matches: 9. Germline assignment: CDR1 KGHSH and CDR2 LQKENI. Written as DNA, the CDR3 is TGTGCCAGCTCGACGGGACAGACCCTCCCCCAGCATTTT. Encoded protein: CASSTGQTLPQHF. Drawing the rest from reference TRBV18 and TRBJ1-5, the complete variable domain is NAGVMQNPRHLVRRRGQEARLRCSPMKGHSHVYWYRQLPEEGLKFMVYLQKENIIDESGMPKERFSAEFPKEGPSILRIQQVVRGDSAAYFCASSTGQTLPQHFGDGTRLSIL.

V gene TRBV15 combines with J gene TRBJ2-5; D perhaps matches TRBD2 (7 bases). Trimming took 3 bases from V and 3 from J, leaving 17 bases between them. Per germline, CDR1 LNHNV and CDR2 YYDKDF (reference sequence). CDR3 size: 16 residues. The CDR3 DNA is TGTGCCACCAGCAGCTACCTCGGGGAGGGGGAAGAGACCCAGTACTTC. It encodes CATSSYLGEGEETQYF.

The genes are TRBV6-1 and TRBJ1-5; D might be TRBD1 (5 bases). The CDR3 extends over 13 amino acids. The V and J ends lost 8 bases and 3 bases respectively, with 11 bases between them. CDR1 is MNHNS, CDR2 SASEGT, per germline. CDR3 nucleotides: TGTGCCAGCCGGCACAGGCCCAATCAGCCCCAGCATTTT. Protein: CASRHRPNQPQHF.

The rearrangement joins TRBV7-2 to TRBJ1-2; D call uncertain. The germline gives CDR1 SGHTA, CDR2 FQGNSA. This CDR3 comprises 15 residues. Trimming removed 1 base at V and 6 bases at J, with 15 bases between. CDR3 residues: CASSLGLNPRNGYTF. DNA for the CDR3: TGTGCCAGCAGCTTAGGACTGAATCCCCGGAATGGCTACACCTTC.

The chain recombines TRBV4-2 with TRBJ2-1; 10 nucleotides line up with TRBD2. Germline loops: CDR1 LGHNA, CDR2 YNFKEQ. J gave up 7 bases and V 2 bases, and 11 bases lay outside the gene matches. The CDR3 spans 17 residues. The CDR3 sequence: CASSQPNSGGQPNEQFF. The CDR3 DNA is TGTGCCAGCAGCCAACCGAATAGCGGGGGGCAACCGAATGAGCAGTTCTTC.

This sequence joins TRBV11-2 and TRBJ2-1, with D possibly TRBD1 on 6 matching bases. Germline assignment: CDR1 SGHAT and CDR2 FQNNGV. This CDR3 has 15 amino acids. Trimming took off 6 bases at V and 5 bases at J, with 17 bases between the two ends. In DNA, the CDR3 is TGTGCCAGCAGACCAATCGGGAACAGGGACAATGAGCAGTTCTTC. It specifies CASRPIGNRDNEQFF.

The rearrangement uses TRBV27 and TRBJ2-7; possible D gene TRBD1, 6 bases. The CDR3 spans 13 residues. Deletions cut 0 bases from V and 6 bases from J, with 9 bases between. The germline CDR1 and CDR2 sequences are MNHEY and SMNVEV (reference sequence). The CDR3 region is CASSLSDRFEQYF. For the CDR3, the DNA is TGTGCCAGCAGTTTATCGGACAGATTCGAGCAGTACTTC.

This clone was found once. The chain uses TRBV2 and TRBJ1-2; TRBD1 matches at 12 bases. Germline V gene sequence: CDR1 SNHLY, CDR2 FYNNEI. J gave up 0 bases and V 6 bases, and 5 bases lay outside the gene matches. CDR3 size: 16 residues. In nucleotides, the CDR3 is TGTGCCAGCAGAGGGGACAGGGGGCAAGCTAACTATGGCTACACCTTC. Translating it yields CASRGDRGQANYGYTF.

The V gene is TRBV2, the J gene TRBJ2-1, with D perhaps matching TRBD2 (6 bases). The germline gives CDR1 SNHLY, CDR2 FYNNEI. Trimming took 11 bases from V and 0 from J, leaving 14 bases between them. This CDR3 has 14 amino acids. The CDR3 loop is CAAQNGGSYNEQFF. CDR3 bases: TGTGCCGCACAAAACGGGGGCTCCTACAATGAGCAGTTCTTC. The entire variable domain, with the rest obtained from reference TRBV2 and TRBJ2-1, is as follows: EPEVTQTPSHQVTQMGQEVILRCVPISNHLYFYWYRQILGQKVEFLVSFYNNEISEKSEIFDDQFSVERPDGSNFTLKIRSTKLEDSAMYFCAAQNGGSYNEQFFGPGTRLTVL.

The chain carries TRBV9 and TRBJ1-1, with D maybe TRBD1 (6 bases). This CDR3 comprises 13 residues. The V end lost 4 bases, the J end lost 1 base, and 8 bases lay between the germline ends. The germline V gene has CDR1 SGDLS and CDR2 YYNGEE. CDR3 residues: CASSSRGNTEAFF. CDR3 in DNA: TGTGCCAGCAGCTCCAGGGGGAACACTGAAGCTTTCTTT.

This rearrangement joins TRBV9 to TRBJ2-5; 9 nucleotides line up with TRBD2. This CDR3 is built from 11 residues. Germline values: CDR1 SGDLS, CDR2 YYNGEE. Germline trimming cut 10 bases from V and 5 bases from J; bases unmatched to any gene: 3. As DNA, the CDR3 is TGTGCCGCGGGGGGGCAGGAGACCCAGTACTTC. Translated, it gives CAAGGQETQYF.

CDR3 protein: CASSPYGLSGANVLTF. In DNA, the CDR3 is TGTGCCAGCAGTCCTTACGGACTCTCTGGGGCCAACGTCCTGACTTTC. The chain employs TRBV27 and TRBJ2-6; the D gene is possibly TRBD2 (5 bases). Germline lookup yields CDR1 MNHEY and CDR2 SMNVEV (reference sequence). The CDR3 sequence is 16 residues long. With 5 bases removed from V and 0 bases from J, the gap between germline ends came to 11 bases.

Comment on this clone: Other DNA sequences of this sample code for an identical CDR3. V usage is TRBV18 and J usage is TRBJ2-1; 10 bases align to TRBD2. CDR3 length: 14 amino acids. The V and J ends lost 3 bases and 9 bases, in that order; junction bases with no gene match: 5. The germline V gene has CDR1 KGHSH and CDR2 LQKENI. CDR3 in DNA: TGTGCCAGCTCACCCGGGACTAGCGTTGGTGAGCAGTTCTTC. Translated: CASSPGTSVGEQFF.

The V and J genes are TRBV11-2 and TRBJ2-1, with a tentative D call TRBD2 (6 bases). V dropped 1 base and J dropped 8 bases, with 12 bases sitting between them. Germline CDR1 and CDR2: SGHAT and FQNNGV. CDR3 length: 14 residues. The CDR3, as DNA: TGTGCCAGCAGCTTAGTGGGAGGTAGCGATGAGCAGTTCTTC. Protein sequence: CASSLVGGSDEQFF.

The chain joins TRBV7-9 to TRBJ2-7; TRBD1 matches at 9 bases. The J segment lost 7 bases and the V segment lost 1 base, leaving 2 bases of the junction unmatched. The CDR3 extends over 13 amino acids. Germline CDR1 and CDR2: SEHNR and FQNEAQ (reference sequence). Here the CDR3 DNA reads TGTGCCAGCAGCTTAGAGACAGGGGGAGAGCAGTACTTC. This sequence encodes CASSLETGGEQYF.

The V and J genes are TRBV5-4 and TRBJ2-5; D not resolved. Deletions cut 0 bases from V and 2 bases from J, with 8 bases between. This CDR3 is built from 14 residues. Germline V gene sequence: CDR1 SGHNT, CDR2 YYREEE (reference sequence). In DNA, the CDR3 is TGTGCCAGCAGCTTGGAAACACGACAAGAGACCCAGTACTTC. The encoded protein is CASSLETRQETQYF. The full variable domain, rest sourced from reference TRBV5-4 and TRBJ2-5, is ETGVTQSPTHLIKTRGQQVTLRCSSQSGHNTVSWYQQALGQGPQFIFQYYREEENGRGNFPPRFSGLQFPNYSSELNVNALELDDSALYLCASSLETRQETQYFGPGTRLLVL.

This rearrangement joins TRBV5-8 to TRBJ1-2, with 10 bases fitting TRBD1. J lost 7 bases, V lost 4 bases, and 10 bases had no gene match. In germline, CDR1 is SGHTS, CDR2 YDEGEE. This CDR3 has 15 amino acids. CDR3 sequence reads: CASSPPGGQGIGYTF. For the CDR3, the DNA is TGTGCCAGCAGCCCTCCCGGGGGACAGGGGATTGGCTACACCTTC.

CDR3 residues: CASSMKPRGGNTIYF. The DNA of the CDR3 is TGTGCCAGTAGTATGAAACCCAGGGGCGGAAACACCATATATTTT. V usage is TRBV19 and J usage is TRBJ1-3; maybe TRBD1 (6 bases). There are 15 residues in the CDR3. Trimming left V 3 bases short and J 4 bases short, with 13 bases between. Germline V gives CDR1 LNHDA, CDR2 SQIVND (reference sequence).

This chain uses TRBV6-4 with TRBJ2-3; tentatively, D is TRBD2 (5 bases). Trimming cost V 3 bases and J 2 bases, with 9 bases left between them. The CDR3 runs 14 residues. The V gene's germline CDR1 is MRHNA and CDR2 SNTAGT. CDR3 region: CASSETSITDTQYF. The CDR3 DNA reads TGTGCCAGCAGTGAAACTAGTATCACAGATACGCAGTATTTT.

This clone appeared a few times. The V gene is TRBV6-6, the J gene TRBJ2-1; TRBD1 matches 7 bases. The CDR3 has 14 residues. Germline V CDR1 and CDR2: MNHNY, SVGAGI (reference sequence). V lost 0 bases and J lost 10; bases outside the gene matches: 6. The CDR3: CASSYSWDRGEQFF. The CDR3 DNA reads as TGTGCCAGCAGTTACTCGTGGGACAGAGGGGAGCAGTTCTTC.

The chain couples TRBV27 to TRBJ2-3; D might be TRBD2 (6 bases). The germline CDR1 and CDR2 sequences are MNHEY and SMNVEV (reference sequence). The CDR3 is made up of 15 amino acids. Trimming cost V 3 bases and J 3 bases, with 13 bases left between them. The CDR3 region has the DNA TGTGCCAGCAGTTTTAGGCCGGACTATACAGATACGCAGTATTTT. It codes for CASSFRPDYTDTQYF.

The chain employs TRBV7-6 and TRBJ2-7; 9 positions match TRBD1. The CDR3 extends over 15 amino acids. Trimming at V came to 0 bases and at J to 5 bases, leaving 5 bases not matched to a gene. The germline CDR1 and CDR2 sequences are SGHVS and FNYEAQ. DNA of the CDR3: TGTGCCAGCAGCTTAGCCGGGACAGGGCCCAACGAGCAGTACTTC. Translating it yields CASSLAGTGPNEQYF.

The chain combines TRBV5-5 with TRBJ1-1, with a possible D match to TRBD1 (5 bases). CDR3 length: 14 residues. Germline V lookup: CDR1 SGHKS, CDR2 YYEKEE (reference sequence). Trimming removed 7 bases at V and 1 base at J, with 14 bases between. This CDR3 is CASGEWGENTEAFF. The CDR3 DNA sequence: TGTGCCAGCGGCGAATGGGGGGAGAACACTGAAGCTTTCTTT.

This sequence joins TRBV29-1 and TRBJ2-4, with no clear D. Trimming cost V 3 bases and J 11 bases, with 14 bases left between them. This CDR3 contains 12 residues. CDR1 and CDR2 from the germline V gene are SQVTM and ANQGSEA. The CDR3 nucleotides read TGCAGCGTTGATGACACTTCACATGTTCAGTACTTC. As protein: CSVDDTSHVQYF.

This rearrangement joins TRBV9 to TRBJ1-2, with 8 nucleotides matching TRBD1. The CDR3 spans 15 residues. The germline gives CDR1 SGDLS, CDR2 YYNGEE. J gave up 4 bases and V 3 bases, and 8 bases lay outside the gene matches. The chain's CDR3 is CASSALSTGVYGYTF. The CDR3 region has the DNA TGTGCCAGCAGCGCCCTCTCGACAGGGGTCTATGGCTACACCTTC.

The chain employs TRBV6-1 and TRBJ2-3, with a tentative D call TRBD2 (6 bases). Germline V gives CDR1 MNHNS, CDR2 SASEGT. Trimming cost V 7 bases and J 4 bases, with 15 bases left between them. The CDR3 spans 14 residues. The CDR3, as DNA: TGTGCCAGCACCCCCGGGCGGGGTGCAGATACGCAGTATTTT. Translated: CASTPGRGADTQYF.

J is TRBJ1-2 and V is TRBV15; D not resolved. The CDR3 length is 15 residues. Germline-derived CDR1 and CDR2 are LNHNV and YYDKDF (reference sequence). The V and J ends lost 0 bases and 4 bases respectively, with 12 bases between them. The CDR3 DNA follows: TGTGCCACCAGCAGAGATTTTATCCCTCTCTATGGCTACACCTTC. Amino acids: CATSRDFIPLYGYTF.